This TCR beta chain was observed in a study of vaccination and CD4 T cells after COVID-19. The CDR3 loop spans 16 amino acids. V shed 5 bases, J shed 2 bases, and the junction held 9 bases outside the gene matches. Per germline, CDR1 SGHVS and CDR2 FNYEAQ. This clonotype was counted a few times. Antigen unknown. Sample treatment: roughly 10-day PBMC culture with coronavirus spike peptide pools or control peptides (ViraFEST assay). PCR-confirmed positives ranged from March to December 2020, preceding US Alpha, Beta and Delta variants. The Oncomine TCR Beta short-read assay sequenced DNA from cultured CD4+ T cells. MiXCR, run by TCRdb on the PCR reads, gives a single entry per CDR3 protein. The sample carries some 11,000 distinct CDR3 sequences, roughly 47% recorded once.

The sequence was collected from a human donor who had recovered from COVID-19. The V and J genes are TRBV7-6 and TRBJ2-3; 8 bases align to TRBD2. Sequencing input: CD4+ T cells from blood, cultured in vitro. CDR3 DNA sequence: TGTGCCAGCAGCCCTACTGCGGGGGGAGTCACAGATACGCAGTATTTT. Its protein product is CASSPTAGGVTDTQYF. Full variable domain (outside the CDR3, taken from reference TRBV7-6 and TRBJ2-3): GAGVSQSPRYKVTKRGQDVALRCDPISGHVSLYWYRQALGQGPEFLTYFNYEAQQDKSGLPNDRFSAERPEGSISTLTIQRTEQRDSAMYRCASSPTAGGVTDTQYFGPGTRLTVL.